This T cell receptor beta chain stems from a study of T cells after yellow fever vaccination. General study points: Post-booster reappearance was seen for most primary-vaccination clones (96% CD4, around 88% CD8).

The germline V gene has CDR1 MDHEN and CDR2 SYDVKM. Trimming at V came to 5 bases and at J to 5 bases, leaving 12 bases not matched to a gene. The CDR3 contains 16 residues. This clonotype was seen a handful of times. Its antigen remains unknown. Each CDR3 protein gets one entry after TCRdb re-called the 5' RACE reads with MiXCR. Counted here are approximately 580,000 distinct CDR3 sequences, about a sixth occurring once; the ten biggest clones make up around 15%. The chain is built from TRBV28 and TRBJ2-5; 9 bases fit TRBD2. This receptor was obtained from a man younger than 35 who received the YFV17D yellow fever vaccine. Sequences were derived from PBMCs, sampled 5 to 6 days after the first yellow fever vaccination. CDR3 nucleotides: TGTGCCAGCAGTAGGCCTGGCGGGGGGGCCCACGAGACCCAGTACTTC. Residues: CASSRPGGGAHETQYF.